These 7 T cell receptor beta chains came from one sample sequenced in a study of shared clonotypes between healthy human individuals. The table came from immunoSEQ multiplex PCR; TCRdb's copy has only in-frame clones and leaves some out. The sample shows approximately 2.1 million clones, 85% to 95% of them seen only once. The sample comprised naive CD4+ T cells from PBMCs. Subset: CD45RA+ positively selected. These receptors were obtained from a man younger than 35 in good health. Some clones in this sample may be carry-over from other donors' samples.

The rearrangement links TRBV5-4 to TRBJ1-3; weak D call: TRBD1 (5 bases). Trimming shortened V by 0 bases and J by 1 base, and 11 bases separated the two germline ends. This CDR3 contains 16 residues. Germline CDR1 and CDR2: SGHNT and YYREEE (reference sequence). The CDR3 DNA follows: TGTGCCAGCAGCTTGGGGGCAGGGCAATCTGGAAACACCATATATTTT. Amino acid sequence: CASSLGAGQSGNTIYF.

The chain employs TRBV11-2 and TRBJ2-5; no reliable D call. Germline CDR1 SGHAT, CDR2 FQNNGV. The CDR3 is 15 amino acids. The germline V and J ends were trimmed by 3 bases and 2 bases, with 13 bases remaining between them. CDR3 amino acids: CASSFPGYLQETQYF. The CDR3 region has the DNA TGTGCCAGCAGCTTCCCCGGTTACCTGCAAGAGACCCAGTACTTC.

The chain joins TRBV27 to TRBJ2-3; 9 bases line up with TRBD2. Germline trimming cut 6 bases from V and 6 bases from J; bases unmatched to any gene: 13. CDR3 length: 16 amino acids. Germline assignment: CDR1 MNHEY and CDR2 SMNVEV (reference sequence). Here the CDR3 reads CASRMGLAGNLDTQYF. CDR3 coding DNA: TGTGCCAGCAGGATGGGTCTAGCGGGAAACCTGGATACGCAGTATTTT.

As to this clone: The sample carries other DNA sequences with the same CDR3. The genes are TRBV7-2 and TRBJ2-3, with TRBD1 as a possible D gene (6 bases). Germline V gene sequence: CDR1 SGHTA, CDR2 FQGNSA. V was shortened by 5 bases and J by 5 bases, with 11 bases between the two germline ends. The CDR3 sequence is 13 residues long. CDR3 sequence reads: CASSLQGGDTQYF. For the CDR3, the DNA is TGTGCCAGCAGCCTACAGGGTGGAGATACGCAGTATTTT.

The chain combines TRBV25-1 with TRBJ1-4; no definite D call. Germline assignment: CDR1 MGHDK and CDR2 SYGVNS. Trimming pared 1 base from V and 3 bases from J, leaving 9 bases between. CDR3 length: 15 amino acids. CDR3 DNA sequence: TGTGCCAGCAGTGAATTCCGGGCTTCTAATGAAAAACTGTTTTTT. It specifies CASSEFRASNEKLFF.

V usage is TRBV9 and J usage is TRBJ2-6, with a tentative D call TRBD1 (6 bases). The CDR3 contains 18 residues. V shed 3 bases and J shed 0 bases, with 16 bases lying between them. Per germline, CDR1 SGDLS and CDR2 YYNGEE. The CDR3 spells CASSDQGKASSGANVLTF. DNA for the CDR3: TGTGCCAGCAGCGACCAGGGGAAGGCGAGCTCTGGGGCCAACGTCCTGACTTTC.

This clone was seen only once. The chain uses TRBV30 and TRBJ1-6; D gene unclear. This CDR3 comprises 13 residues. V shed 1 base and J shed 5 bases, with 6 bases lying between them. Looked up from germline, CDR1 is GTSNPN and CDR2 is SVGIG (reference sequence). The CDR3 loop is CAWSGVDNSPLHF. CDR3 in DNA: TGTGCCTGGAGTGGGGTGGATAATTCACCCCTCCACTTT.